This T cell receptor beta chain was captured in a study of blood T cell repertoires in COVID-19. V dropped 5 bases and J dropped 5; count of bases not matched to a gene: 5. Germline CDR1 and CDR2: LNHDA and SQIVND (reference sequence). This CDR3 region has 15 residues. How the authors handled the data: Estimation of nucleated cell counts was performed using reference gene primer amplification. TCRdb's copy holds only in-frame clones and misses some; the assay was immunoSEQ multiplex PCR. The D gene and trimming were derived from the DNA, and the V and J assignments and clone size from that table. The sample lists more than 40,000 clones; 70% to 90% were seen once.

The TCR comes from an elderly man with acute or convalescent COVID-19. The chain has TRBV19 and TRBJ2-1, with TRBD2 identical over 11 bases. The sequenced sample consisted of peripheral blood. CDR3 in amino acids: CASSLLAGAHNEQFF. The CDR3 bases are TGTGCCAGTAGTCTACTAGCGGGGGCGCACAATGAGCAGTTCTTC.